The present T cell receptor beta chain was sequenced within a study of prognosis after radiotherapy for stage I lung cancer. With two-round multiplex PCR, TCR beta CDR3 sequences were amplified from genomic DNA. Used in first-round PCR were primers specific to each TRBV and TRBJ gene. In TCRdb, the multiplex PCR reads were re-called with MiXCR into one record per CDR3 protein. The profile covers about 27,000 distinct CDR3 sequences, with 25% to 30% appearing a single time and roughly 33% taken by the ten largest. There are 14 residues in the CDR3. V was pared by 3 bases and J by 3 bases, with 9 bases between. CDR1 and CDR2 (germline): SGHDN, FVKESK. This clonotype was seen repeatedly, ten times or more.

This chain connects TRBV14 to TRBJ2-1, with D perhaps given as TRBD1 or TRBD2 (5 bases each). The sequence derives from a donor over 45 with non-small cell lung cancer. Sample: PBMCs, taken before or after stereotactic body radiation therapy (not recorded which). The CDR3: CASSHRDGYNEQFF. The DNA for the CDR3 is TGTGCCAGCAGCCACCGGGACGGCTACAATGAGCAGTTCTTC.